This T cell receptor beta chain stems from a study of OX40 agonist ivuxolimab in advanced cancers. Study background: The patients received ivuxolimab by intravenous route every 2 weeks at 0.01 to 10 mg/kg.

Here immunoSEQ multiplex PCR was the method, and the copy in TCRdb shows in-frame clones only, minus some. The table lists under 35,000 clones, approximately 89% of them singletons. V was clipped by 4 bases and J by 4 bases; unmatched bases: 6. Per germline, CDR1 SGHDT and CDR2 YYEEEE. This CDR3 is built from 15 residues. The source was CD4+ or CD8+ T cells sorted from blood, collected in a trial of the OX40 agonist ivuxolimab. The sequence came from an adult with an advanced solid tumor such as melanoma, head and neck, liver or kidney cancer. V usage is TRBV5-6 and J usage is TRBJ2-7; 12 positions match TRBD2. CDR3 amino acids: CASSRLAGDRYEQYF. The CDR3 bases are TGTGCCAGCAGCCGACTAGCGGGAGATAGGTACGAGCAGTACTTC.